The 30 T cell receptor beta chains in this list originate from one sample, sequenced in a study of blood T cell repertoires in COVID-19 (dated by TCRdb to between 2020 and 2021). Library preparation employed the immunoSEQ multiplex PCR assay. Not all clones reach the TCRdb copy of this immuneACCESS table, which keeps in-frame sequences only. Checked studies attribute under half of the gap to unresolved V genes and leave the rest unexplained. Recorded for this sample are under 300,000 clones; roughly 84% of them occurred a single time. 4% of the sample goes to the ten largest clones. Sequenced material: peripheral blood. These TCRs come from a woman in her thirties or forties with active or convalescent COVID-19.

This clone was detected once. The V call is TRBV5-1, the J call TRBJ2-2; unclear D gene. The CDR3 loop spans 16 amino acids. Germline V lookup: CDR1 SGHRS, CDR2 YFSETQ. Trimming left V 0 bases short and J 1 base short, with 10 bases between. In DNA form, the CDR3 reads TGCGCCAGCAGCTTGGCGTCTTTCGGGAACACCGGGGAGCTGTTTTTT. It is translated as CASSLASFGNTGELFF.

This clone was found a few times. J is TRBJ2-7 and V is TRBV30; tentatively, D is TRBD2 (6 bases). V gave up 1 base and J gave up 3 bases, with 10 bases separating them. The CDR3 consists of 13 residues. In germline, CDR1 is GTSNPN, CDR2 SVGIG (reference sequence). CDR3 region: CAWSGGVSYEQYF. The DNA of the CDR3 is TGTGCCTGGAGTGGCGGGGTCAGCTACGAGCAGTACTTC.

This clone was counted once. This rearrangement joins TRBV5-1 to TRBJ2-3; D gene ambiguous. The germline V and J ends were trimmed by 6 bases and 2 bases, with 16 bases remaining between them. Germline CDR1 is SGHRS and CDR2 is YFSETQ. This CDR3 has 15 residues. The CDR3 loop is CASTSGGGYTDTQYF. CDR3 in DNA: TGCGCCAGCACCTCGGGTGGTGGATACACAGATACGCAGTATTTT. The entire variable domain, with the rest obtained from reference TRBV5-1 and TRBJ2-3, is as follows: KAGVTQTPRYLIKTRGQQVTLSCSPISGHRSVSWYQQTPGQGLQFLFEYFSETQRNKGNFPGRFSGRQFSNSRSEMNVSTLELGDSALYLCASTSGGGYTDTQYFGPGTRLTVL.

This clone appeared a single time. The V gene is TRBV2, the J gene TRBJ1-3; D is ambiguous. Trimming took 7 bases from V and 0 from J, leaving 10 bases between them. The CDR3 is 14 residues long. Germline CDR1 reads SNHLY; CDR2 reads FYNNEI. The CDR3 bases are TGTGCCAGCAACCAGAGGTACTCTGGAAACACCATATATTTT. Translation: CASNQRYSGNTIYF.

This chain joins TRBV7-9 and TRBJ1-3; possible D gene TRBD1, 6 bases. The V end was cut by 1 base, the J end by 2 bases, with 18 bases between. In germline, CDR1 is SEHNR, CDR2 FQNEAQ (reference sequence). CDR3 length: 18 residues. For the CDR3, the DNA is TGTGCCAGCAGCTTAGGTCGGATGAGGGGGAAGGCTGGAAACACCATATATTTT. The encoded protein is CASSLGRMRGKAGNTIYF.

The chain has TRBV6-1 and TRBJ1-1; TRBD1 agrees at 8 bases. CDR3 length equals 19 residues. Germline CDR1 is MNHNS and CDR2 is SASEGT. With V trimmed by 4 bases and J by 0 bases, 16 bases remained unmatched. The CDR3: CASSAKGTPGQEMNTEAFF. DNA of the CDR3: TGTGCCAGCAGTGCGAAAGGAACTCCGGGACAGGAGATGAACACTGAAGCTTTCTTT.

The rearrangement links TRBV5-4 to TRBJ1-2; D might be TRBD1 (6 bases). Germline CDR1 is SGHNT and CDR2 is YYREEE (reference sequence). V lost 4 bases and J 6 bases, leaving 16 bases between the germline ends. The CDR3 consists of 14 residues. As DNA, the CDR3 is TGTGCCAGCAGCAACCCGGGGAGGGGGGATGGCTACACCTTC. Translating it yields CASSNPGRGDGYTF. Drawing the rest from reference TRBV5-4 and TRBJ1-2, the complete variable domain is ETGVTQSPTHLIKTRGQQVTLRCSSQSGHNTVSWYQQALGQGPQFIFQYYREEENGRGNFPPRFSGLQFPNYSSELNVNALELDDSALYLCASSNPGRGDGYTFGSGTRLTVV.

The chain joins TRBV9 to TRBJ2-3; 7 positions agree with TRBD2. Germline lookup yields CDR1 SGDLS and CDR2 YYNGEE. The CDR3 has 14 residues. J lost 5 bases, V lost 4 bases, and 7 bases had no gene match. The CDR3 nucleotides read TGTGCCAGCAGCCCCCGAGCGGGGCTAGATACGCAGTATTTT. Its protein is CASSPRAGLDTQYF.

This clone was recorded only once. The chain recombines TRBV7-3 with TRBJ2-1, with a possible D match to TRBD1 (6 bases). V lost 1 base, J lost 7 bases, and 14 bases lay in between. CDR1 and CDR2 from the germline V gene are SGHTA and FQGTGA. The CDR3 runs 15 residues. This CDR3 is CASSLNGGGLNEQFF. In DNA form, the CDR3 reads TGTGCCAGCAGCTTAAATGGTGGGGGCTTGAATGAGCAGTTCTTC.

The chain carries TRBV15 and TRBJ1-2, with no clear D. Germline V gene sequence: CDR1 LNHNV, CDR2 YYDKDF (reference sequence). This CDR3 comprises 12 residues. Trimming left V 0 bases short and J 4 bases short, with 3 bases between. The CDR3 nucleotides read TGTGCCACCAGCAGAGAGAGCTATGGCTACACCTTC. It yields the protein CATSRESYGYTF.

This clone was observed a single time. The chain links TRBV6-1 to TRBJ2-2; D unclear. In germline, CDR1 is MNHNS, CDR2 SASEGT. The CDR3 totals 12 residues. Trimming removed 1 base from V and 7 bases from J, with 4 bases in between. The CDR3 region is CASSEGGGELFF. The DNA of the CDR3 is TGTGCCAGCAGTGAAGGAGGCGGGGAGCTGTTTTTT.

The chain links TRBV15 to TRBJ2-1; perhaps TRBD2 as D (6 bases). The CDR3 covers 15 residues. CDR1 is LNHNV and CDR2 is YYDKDF in the germline V gene (reference sequence). Trimming left V 3 bases short and J 3 bases short, with 12 bases between. CDR3 protein: CATSSTGLHYNEQFF. The CDR3 region has the DNA TGTGCCACCAGCAGCACGGGACTCCACTACAATGAGCAGTTCTTC.

This clone was detected once. The V call is TRBV11-2, the J call TRBJ2-3, with TRBD1 identical over 8 bases. The CDR3 totals 15 residues. Germline CDR1 SGHAT, CDR2 FQNNGV. J gave up 3 bases and V 5 bases, and 7 bases lay outside the gene matches. The CDR3 nucleotides are TGTGCCAGCAGCACCGGACAGGGAAGAACAGATACGCAGTATTTT. It is translated as CASSTGQGRTDTQYF.

V and J are TRBV2 and TRBJ1-1; perhaps TRBD1 as D (6 bases). Germline assignment: CDR1 SNHLY and CDR2 FYNNEI. CDR3 length: 12 residues. V lost 11 bases and J 0 bases, leaving 10 bases between the germline ends. The CDR3 spells CAGGQLNTEAFF. In DNA form, the CDR3 reads TGTGCCGGCGGACAGCTGAACACTGAAGCTTTCTTT.

The chain carries TRBV18 and TRBJ2-5; perhaps TRBD1 as D (6 bases). The germline V gene encodes CDR1 KGHSH and CDR2 LQKENI. The germline V and J ends were trimmed by 5 bases and 3 bases, with 7 bases remaining between them. There are 12 residues in the CDR3. The CDR3 bases are TGTGCCAGCTCAGGGGGCGAAGAGACCCAGTACTTC. This gives the protein CASSGGEETQYF.

The chain combines TRBV3-1 (or the pseudogene TRBV3-2) with TRBJ2-1; 14 bases are a match to TRBD2. CDR3 length: 19 amino acids. Germline CDR1 LGHDT, CDR2 YNNKEL (reference sequence). J gave up 6 bases and V 2 bases, and 12 bases lay outside the gene matches. CDR3 sequence reads: CASSQRLSGLAGGGNEQFF. Written as DNA, the CDR3 is TGTGCCAGCAGCCAAAGGCTAAGTGGACTAGCGGGGGGCGGCAATGAGCAGTTCTTC.

This chain joins TRBV28 and TRBJ1-5, with D possibly TRBD1 on 5 matching bases. With 7 bases removed from V and 1 base from J, the gap between germline ends came to 11 bases. This CDR3 has 14 residues. Germline CDR1 MDHEN, CDR2 SYDVKM. For the CDR3, the DNA is TGTGCCAGCACCACTGGGGGGAGCAATCAGCCCCAGCATTTT. Encoded protein: CASTTGGSNQPQHF. Combining the CDR3 with reference TRBV28 and TRBJ1-5 gives the whole variable domain DVKVTQSSRYLVKRTGEKVFLECVQDMDHENMFWYRQDPGLGLRLIYFSYDVKMKEKGDIPEGYSVSREKKERFSLILESASTNQTSMYLCASTTGGSNQPQHFGDGTRLSIL.

J is TRBJ2-7 and V is TRBV6-2 or TRBV6-3; 8 bases match TRBD1. Trimming at V came to 5 bases and at J to 3 bases, leaving 3 bases not matched to a gene. The CDR3 runs to 13 residues. From germline, CDR1 is MNHEY and CDR2 SVGEGT. CDR3 nucleotides: TGTGCCAGCAGTAGAGGACAGGGCTACGAGCAGTACTTC. Translated: CASSRGQGYEQYF.

V usage is TRBV11-3 and J usage is TRBJ2-1; D possibly corresponds to TRBD1 (5 bases). This CDR3 has 15 amino acids. CDR1 and CDR2 (germline): SGHNT, YENEEA. Trimming took off 1 base at V and 2 bases at J, with 9 bases between the two ends. CDR3 DNA: TGTGCCAGCAGCTTAGTGTGGGGCCCCTACAATGAGCAGTTCTTC. It specifies CASSLVWGPYNEQFF.

The CDR3 nucleotides read TGTGCCAGCAGCTTTACAGGGGAACTCTACGAGCAGTACGTC. This gives the protein CASSFTGELYEQYV. This sequence joins TRBV7-2 and TRBJ2-7, with 7 nucleotides matching TRBD1. CDR1 and CDR2 from the germline V gene are SGHTA and FQGNSA. The trim removed 3 bases at V and 3 bases at J, leaving 5 bases unmatched. This CDR3 region has 14 residues.

This clone has a handful of counts. The rearrangement uses TRBV7-2 and TRBJ1-1; 11 bases map to TRBD1. CDR1 is SGHTA and CDR2 is FQGNSA in the germline V gene. With V trimmed by 4 bases and J by 6 bases, 4 bases remained unmatched. The CDR3 sequence is 14 residues long. The DNA of the CDR3 is TGTGCCAGCAGCTCCTGGGGACAGGGGGCTGAAGCTTTCTTT. Amino acid sequence: CASSSWGQGAEAFF.

This chain uses TRBV11-2 with TRBJ1-6; 8 bases are a match to TRBD1. V was clipped by 5 bases and J by 6 bases; unmatched bases: 6. From germline, CDR1 is SGHAT and CDR2 FQNNGV. The CDR3 contains 15 residues. The CDR3 here is CASSVGDRSNSPLHF. In DNA, the CDR3 is TGTGCCAGCAGCGTCGGGGACAGGTCTAATTCACCCCTCCACTTT.

J is TRBJ2-7 and V is TRBV11-3; D might be TRBD2 (6 bases). Trimming shortened V by 1 base and J by 0 bases, and 13 bases separated the two germline ends. CDR1 is SGHNT and CDR2 is YENEEA in the germline V gene. The CDR3 is 16 residues long. The CDR3 sequence: CASSLVCLAPSYEQYF. In DNA, the CDR3 is TGTGCCAGCAGCTTAGTTTGTCTAGCGCCCTCCTACGAGCAGTACTTC.

The chain has TRBV6-1 and TRBJ1-6; 9 bases are shared with TRBD1. The V gene's germline CDR1 is MNHNS and CDR2 SASEGT. Unmatched junction bases numbered 4, after V lost 2 bases and J lost 8 bases. This CDR3 has 15 residues. As DNA, the CDR3 is TGTGCCAGCAGTGAACGCACAGGGGGCTATTCACCCCTCCACTTT. This gives the protein CASSERTGGYSPLHF.

V and J are TRBV2 and TRBJ2-7; 10 bases map to TRBD2. With V trimmed by 3 bases and J by 2 bases, 7 bases remained unmatched. The germline CDR1 and CDR2 sequences are SNHLY and FYNNEI. The CDR3 has 16 amino acids. CDR3 sequence (DNA): TGTGCCAGCAGTGATCCTAGCGGGGGTACCCCCTACGAGCAGTACGTC. Translation gives CASSDPSGGTPYEQYV.

The chain combines TRBV28 with TRBJ1-2; D might be TRBD1 (5 bases). Germline values: CDR1 MDHEN, CDR2 SYDVKM. The CDR3 runs to 15 residues. The V gene lost 3 bases and the J gene lost 3 bases, with 14 bases spanning the gap. CDR3 in amino acids: CASSFSNWGDYGYTF. CDR3 nucleotides: TGTGCCAGCAGTTTTTCCAATTGGGGGGACTATGGCTACACCTTC.

J is TRBJ2-5 and V is TRBV6-4; D remains unclear. This CDR3 is built from 14 residues. Germline V gene sequence: CDR1 MRHNA, CDR2 SNTAGT. V was cut by 5 bases and J by 3 bases, with 13 bases left in between. The CDR3 nucleotides are TGTGCCAGCAGTCCCCGAGCCGGTGAAGAGACCCAGTACTTC. The encoded protein is CASSPRAGEETQYF.

This rearrangement joins TRBV18 to TRBJ2-7; the D gene is possibly TRBD1 (6 bases). V was pared by 1 base and J by 5 bases, with 18 bases between. There are 16 residues in the CDR3. Germline CDR1 is KGHSH and CDR2 is LQKENI. CDR3 bases: TGTGCCAGCTCACCACTTCGGACAGAGGCTTCTGACGAGCAGTACGTC. This translates into CASSPLRTEASDEQYV.

The genes are TRBV28 and TRBJ2-1; D gene uncertain. V was shortened by 6 bases and J by 5 bases, with 5 bases between the two germline ends. This CDR3 comprises 11 residues. Germline CDR1 is MDHEN and CDR2 is SYDVKM. CDR3 DNA: TGTGCCAGCAGGAGCAACAATGAGCAGTTCTTC. Residues: CASRSNNEQFF.

The chain combines TRBV28 with TRBJ1-1; tentative D call: TRBD1 (6 bases). The V gene lost 5 bases and the J gene lost 8 bases, with 18 bases spanning the gap. CDR3 size: 14 residues. Germline CDR1 MDHEN, CDR2 SYDVKM. In DNA, the CDR3 is TGTGCCAGCAGTACCCACGGCAGGGGAGCCGAAGCTTTCTTT. It encodes CASSTHGRGAEAFF. The whole variable domain, filled in from reference TRBV28 and TRBJ1-1, reads DVKVTQSSRYLVKRTGEKVFLECVQDMDHENMFWYRQDPGLGLRLIYFSYDVKMKEKGDIPEGYSVSREKKERFSLILESASTNQTSMYLCASSTHGRGAEAFFGQGTRLTVV.